A selection of T cell receptor beta chains follows, all from one sample in a study of CD8 T cells in Susac syndrome. Using its own MiXCR run on the immunoSEQ multiplex PCR reads, TCRdb lists one record per CDR3 protein. The data show 150,000 or so distinct CDR3 sequences, around 96% seen once. Sequences were obtained from CD8+ T cells from PBMCs. Source of these receptors: a human donor with multiple sclerosis. CDR3s include the opening cysteine and the closing phenylalanine or tryptophan.

v_gene	j_gene	CDR3aa
TRBV12-3/TRBV12-4	TRBJ1-1	CASSLVGLGSEAFF
TRBV10-3	TRBJ2-2	CAISESTQGSSAGELFF
TRBV24-1	TRBJ1-1	CATSLGDTEAFF
TRBV20-1	TRBJ1-2	CSARDRAGSGYTF
TRBV9	TRBJ1-2	CASGQGGRYGYTF
TRBV27	TRBJ2-3	CASSLFPSGGSTDTQYF
TRBV9	TRBJ2-1	CASSVAGALSYNEQFF
TRBV6-6	TRBJ1-2	CASSPPSFDGYTF
TRBV9	TRBJ1-1	CASSVDGGQGTEAFF
TRBV27	TRBJ2-2	CASSLRAPVPGELFF
TRBV20-1	TRBJ1-2	CSAKGLYGYTF
TRBV20-1	TRBJ2-2	CSARLRGLLTGELFF
TRBV20-1	TRBJ2-5	CSAEDGRTGAQETQYF
TRBV2	TRBJ1-2	CASRTGVRGYTF
TRBV27	TRBJ2-7	CASSLTRSYEQYF
TRBV12-3/TRBV12-4	TRBJ2-3	CASSASPRTGDTQYF
TRBV30	TRBJ1-1	CAWSVPRGPNTEAFF
TRBV20-1	TRBJ1-6	CSARDSGDRSYNSPLHF
TRBV29-1	TRBJ2-1	CSGGRDRNEQFF
TRBV9	TRBJ2-1	CASSGGGTGASNEQFF
TRBV29-1	TRBJ2-2	CSVLTGEAGELFF
TRBV29-1	TRBJ2-1	CSVADRGLHNEQFF
TRBV2	TRBJ1-3	CASSSYFSGNTIYF
TRBV28	TRBJ2-3	CASGPFNRKGMGTDTQYF
TRBV2	TRBJ2-1	CASTGSRNEQFF
TRBV2	TRBJ1-2	CASSEIPGTTGYGYTF
TRBV13	TRBJ1-2	CASSFWAARGFRLVYGYTF
TRBV9	TRBJ2-1	CASSVVSGGANEQFF
TRBV4-3	TRBJ2-7	CASSQYSGGSSYEQYF
TRBV27	TRBJ2-7	CASSLYRGPSYEQYF
TRBV15	TRBJ2-7	CATSSGPGNEQYF
TRBV6-8	TRBJ1-1	CAAFVSTEAFF
TRBV30	TRBJ2-7	CAWNPSRGEQYF
TRBV4-3	TRBJ1-2	CASSPKRRGAQGYTF
TRBV18	TRBJ2-2	CASSPMWDRATGELFF
TRBV9	TRBJ2-7	CASSVGAKSEHEQYF
TRBV27	TRBJ2-1	CASSLWGTSSYNEQFF